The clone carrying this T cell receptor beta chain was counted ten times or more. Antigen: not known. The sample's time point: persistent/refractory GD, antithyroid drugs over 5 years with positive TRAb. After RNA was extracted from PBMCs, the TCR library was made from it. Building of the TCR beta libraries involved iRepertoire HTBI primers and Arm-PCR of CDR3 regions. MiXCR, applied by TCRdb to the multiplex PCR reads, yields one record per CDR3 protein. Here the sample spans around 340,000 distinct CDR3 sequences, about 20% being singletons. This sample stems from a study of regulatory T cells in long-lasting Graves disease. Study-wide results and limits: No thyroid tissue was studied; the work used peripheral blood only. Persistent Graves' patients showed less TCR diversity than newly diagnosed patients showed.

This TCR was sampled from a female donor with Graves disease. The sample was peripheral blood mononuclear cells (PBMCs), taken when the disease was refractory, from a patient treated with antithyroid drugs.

The CDR3, as DNA: TGCGCCAGCAGCTTGACCCCGGGGGGGCGTAGCCACGAGCAGTACTTC. This sequence encodes CASSLTPGGRSHEQYF. The rearrangement uses TRBV5-1 and TRBJ2-7, with TRBD2 identical over 8 bases. With 1 base clipped from V and 5 bases from J, the junction kept 11 bases outside the gene matches. The germline V gene has CDR1 SGHRS and CDR2 YFSETQ. CDR3 size: 16 residues.